This TCR beta chain comes out of a study of blood T cell repertoires in COVID-19. Study details: Both acute and convalescent COVID-19 samples were obtained from the United States, Italy and Spain. In each case, the material was cDNA or gDNA derived from T cells, B-cell-depleted T cells, or PBMCs.

A Seattle source enrolled patients during active infection and followed them longitudinally. The CDR3 is made up of 16 amino acids. CDR1 and CDR2 from the germline V gene are LGHNA and YSLEER. V lost 1 base to trimming and J lost 3 bases; unmatched junction nucleotides: 3. Per the original methods: Amplification with reference gene primers provided the estimates of nucleated cell counts. Produced via immunoSEQ multiplex PCR; TCRdb's table is partial and in-frame only. V and J calls and clone size are given by that table; D and trimming were obtained from the DNA. The data show approximately 350,000 clones, approximately 87% seen once.

This receptor was taken from a woman between 50 and 59 years old with COVID-19, enrolled during active disease. J is TRBJ2-2 and V is TRBV4-3, with 9 bases aligning to TRBD1. Sequenced input: peripheral blood. The CDR3 nucleotides are TGCGCCAGCAGCCAAGCACAGGGGGCGTACACCGGGGAGCTGTTTTTT. Translation: CASSQAQGAYTGELFF.